This TCR beta chain derives from a study of blood T cell repertoires in COVID-19. V shed 1 base and J shed 6 bases, with 18 bases lying between them. The CDR3 sequence is 16 residues long. Germline V gene data show CDR1 as LGHDT and CDR2 as YNNKEL (reference sequence). Assay used: immunoSEQ multiplex PCR; TCRdb lists only in-frame clones, some missing. The sample consists of 200,000 to 250,000 clones, 65% to 90% of them appearing once. The chain carries TRBV3-1 (or the pseudogene TRBV3-2) and TRBJ2-5; D is perhaps TRBD1 (7 bases). This sequence was found in a woman in her sixties or seventies with COVID-19, enrolled during active disease. Sample: peripheral blood. In DNA form, the CDR3 reads TGTGCCAGCAGCCAAGCTAGGCAGGGGGGAGGAAAGACCCAGTACTTC. It encodes CASSQARQGGGKTQYF.